One and the same sample provided the 10 T cell receptor beta chains below, sequenced in a study of blood T cell repertoires in COVID-19. The repertoire was sequenced with immunoSEQ multiplex PCR; TCRdb's copy has only in-frame clones and lacks some. The table lists 300,000 to 400,000 clones, 70% to 90% of them singletons. Material: peripheral blood. Receptors originate from a woman in her sixties or seventies with COVID-19, enrolled during active disease.

V usage is TRBV6-6 and J usage is TRBJ2-7; no reliable D call. The germline V gene has CDR1 MNHNY and CDR2 SVGAGI (reference sequence). This CDR3 is 12 amino acids long. V was clipped by 2 bases and J by 6 bases, with 8 bases between them. The CDR3 is CASSYGSGEQYF. For the CDR3, the DNA is TGTGCCAGCAGTTACGGATCGGGCGAGCAGTACTTC.

The V and J genes are TRBV11-3 and TRBJ1-1; 8 bases are shared with TRBD1. The CDR3 length is 18 residues. J was trimmed by 0 bases and V by 2 bases; bases with no gene match: 11. The germline CDR1 and CDR2 sequences are SGHNT and YENEEA. The CDR3 coding sequence is TGTGCCAGCAGCTTACCATTGGGGACAGGAAAGTTGAACACTGAAGCTTTCTTT. As protein: CASSLPLGTGKLNTEAFF.

In this sample, this clone turned up once. The genes are TRBV20-1 and TRBJ2-7, with TRBD2 as a possible D gene (6 bases). CDR1 and CDR2 from the germline V gene are DFQATT and SNEGSKA (reference sequence). The length of the CDR3 is 13 residues. Trimming removed 3 bases from V and 6 bases from J, with 15 bases in between. The CDR3 protein is CSASISGPSEQYF. The CDR3 nucleotides read TGCAGTGCTAGTATTAGCGGCCCCAGCGAGCAGTACTTC.

The J gene is TRBJ2-3, the V gene TRBV3-1 (or the pseudogene TRBV3-2), with a possible D match to TRBD2 (6 bases). V gave up 4 bases and J gave up 0 bases, with 14 bases separating them. Germline V CDR1 and CDR2: LGHDT, YNNKEL (reference sequence). This CDR3 region has 16 residues. The CDR3 DNA reads TGTGCCAGCAGCCCCCTTGCGGGGCTCAGCACAGATACGCAGTATTTT. This sequence encodes CASSPLAGLSTDTQYF.

CDR3 region: CASSPGTVQSYEQYF. The CDR3 region has the DNA TGTGCCAGCAGCCCTGGGACAGTTCAGTCCTACGAGCAGTACTTC. V usage is TRBV11-3 and J usage is TRBJ2-7; 7 bases are shared with TRBD1. Unmatched junction bases numbered 8, after V lost 5 bases and J lost 1 base. The CDR3 consists of 15 residues. CDR1 SGHNT and CDR2 YENEEA come from the germline V gene.

The V and J genes are TRBV7-8 and TRBJ1-1; 8 bases are a match to TRBD1. The CDR3 is 15 amino acids. CDR1 and CDR2 from the germline V gene are SGHVS and FQNEAQ. Trimming took 4 bases from V and 1 from J; bases not matched to a gene: 5. The CDR3 sequence: CASSSSDRENTEAFF. CDR3 sequence (DNA): TGTGCCAGCAGCTCCTCGGACAGGGAGAACACTGAAGCTTTCTTT.

The J gene is TRBJ2-3, the V gene TRBV9, with 7 bases aligning to TRBD1. The CDR3 totals 16 residues. V dropped 2 bases and J dropped 2; count of bases not matched to a gene: 8. In germline, CDR1 is SGDLS, CDR2 YYNGEE. CDR3 region: CASSVQTGSITDTQYF. DNA of the CDR3: TGTGCCAGCAGCGTCCAGACAGGGTCAATCACAGATACGCAGTATTTT.

This clone was counted between two and nine times. This sequence joins TRBV5-1 and TRBJ2-3; D unclear. V was clipped by 1 base and J by 0 bases, with 9 bases between them. CDR1 and CDR2 (germline): SGHRS, YFSETQ. This CDR3 comprises 15 residues. The CDR3 is CASSLQAPSTDTQYF. CDR3 nucleotide sequence: TGCGCCAGCAGCTTGCAGGCTCCTAGCACAGATACGCAGTATTTT.

This sequence joins TRBV7-7 and TRBJ2-5, with TRBD1 matching over 9 bases. The CDR3 contains 15 residues. The germline gives CDR1 SSHAT, CDR2 FNYEAQ (reference sequence). The J segment lost 5 bases and the V segment lost 7 bases, leaving 11 bases of the junction unmatched. CDR3 sequence (DNA): TGTGCCAGCACCCTTGGGACAGGGATAGCGGAGACCCAGTACTTC. Translation: CASTLGTGIAETQYF.

This chain joins TRBV6-5 and TRBJ1-2, with 10 bases aligning to TRBD1. The germline gives CDR1 MNHEY, CDR2 SVGAGI. Trimming removed 5 bases from V and 8 bases from J; junction bases left unmatched: 11. The CDR3 runs 15 residues. The CDR3 protein is CASSTTGTGVYGYTF. As DNA, the CDR3 is TGTGCCAGCAGTACAACCGGGACAGGGGTTTACGGCTACACCTTC.